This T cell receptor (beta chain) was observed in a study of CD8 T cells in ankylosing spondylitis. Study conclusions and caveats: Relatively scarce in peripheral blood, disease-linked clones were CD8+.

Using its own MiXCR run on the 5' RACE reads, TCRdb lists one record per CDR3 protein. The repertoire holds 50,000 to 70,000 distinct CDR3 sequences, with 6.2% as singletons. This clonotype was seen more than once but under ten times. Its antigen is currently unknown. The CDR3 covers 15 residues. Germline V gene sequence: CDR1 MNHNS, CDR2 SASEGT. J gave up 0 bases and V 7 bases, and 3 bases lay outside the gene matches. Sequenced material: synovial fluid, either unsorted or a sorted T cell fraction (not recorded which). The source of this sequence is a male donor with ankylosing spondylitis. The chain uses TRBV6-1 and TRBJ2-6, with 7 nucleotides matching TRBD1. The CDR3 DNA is TGTGCCAGCAAGGGGGCCATCTCTGGGGCCAACGTCCTGACTTTC. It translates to CASKGAISGANVLTF.